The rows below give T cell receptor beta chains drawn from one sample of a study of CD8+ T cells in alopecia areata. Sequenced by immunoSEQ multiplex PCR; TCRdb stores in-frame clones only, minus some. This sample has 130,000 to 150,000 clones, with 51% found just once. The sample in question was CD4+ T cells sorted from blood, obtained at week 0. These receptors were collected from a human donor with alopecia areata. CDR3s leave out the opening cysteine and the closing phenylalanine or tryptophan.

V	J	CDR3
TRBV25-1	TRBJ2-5	ASSEWARGTQETQY
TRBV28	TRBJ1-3	ASSPTGYPGNTIY
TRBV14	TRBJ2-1	ASSQGQGAYNEQF
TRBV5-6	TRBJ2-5	ASSPGPAEGDQY
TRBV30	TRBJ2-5	AWRGQETQY
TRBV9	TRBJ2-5	ASSVGSGRETQY
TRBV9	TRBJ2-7	ASSAGGNEQY
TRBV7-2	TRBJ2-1	ASSLALDNEQF
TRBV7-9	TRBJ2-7	ASSSSGNDEQY
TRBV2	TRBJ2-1	ASSEEGDTLSRF
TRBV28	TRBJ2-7	ASSLFHQGAGGQY
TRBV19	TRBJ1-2	ASKAGTDFYGYT
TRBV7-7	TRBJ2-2	ASSLTETGELF
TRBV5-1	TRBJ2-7	ASSLVGPSSYEQY
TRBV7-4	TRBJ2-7	ASSLHEQY